A selection of T cell receptor beta chains follows, all from one sample in a study of coeliac disease. Method: immunoSEQ multiplex PCR; TCRdb's copy keeps in-frame clones and lacks some. The data show under 4,500 clones, roughly 60% seen once. The sequencing sample was made of intraepithelial lymphocytes from the gut. The receptors stem from a man in his 70s with active celiac disease. The CDR3 runs from the conserved cysteine through the conserved F or W. A D gene is named only where the DNA matches it firmly. Only some rows state a clone size, as once, few, many or a class for expanded clones.

NA,TRBJ2-1,NA,TRBV7-8,CASSLEGGNEQFF,TGTGCCAGCAGCTTAGAAGGGGGCAATGAGCAGTTCTTC
NA,TRBJ1-1,NA,TRBV27,CASTGRPGENTEAFF,TGTGCCAGCACCGGGAGGCCGGGTGAGAACACTGAAGCTTTCTTT
NA,TRBJ2-1,NA,TRBV9,CASSVAASSYNEQFF,TGTGCCAGCAGCGTAGCGGCTAGCAGCTACAATGAGCAGTTCTTC
NA,TRBJ2-7,NA,TRBV7-2,CASSLRGNGPYEQYF,TGTGCCAGCAGCTTACGGGGGAATGGGCCCTACGAGCAGTACTTC
NA,TRBJ2-1,NA,TRBV6-5,CASSYSRGDEQFF,TGTGCCAGCAGTTACTCACGGGGAGATGAGCAGTTCTTC
once,TRBJ2-1,TRBD1,TRBV5-4,CASSLSSSTGGFNEQFF,TGTGCCAGCAGCTTGTCCTCCTCGACAGGGGGATTCAATGAGCAGTTCTTC
NA,TRBJ2-7,NA,TRBV28,CASSSYLEQYF,TGTGCCAGCAGCAGTTACCTCGAGCAGTACTTC
once,TRBJ2-6,NA,TRBV5-1,CASSQRQFSGANVLTF,TGCGCCAGCAGCCAGCGACAGTTCTCTGGGGCCAACGTCCTGACTTTC
NA,TRBJ1-2,NA,TRBV6-5,CASSFSGLVIYGYTF,TGTGCCAGCAGTTTCTCCGGACTAGTGATCTATGGCTACACCTTC
NA,TRBJ2-7,NA,TRBV30,CAWSVGHSYEQYF,TGTGCCTGGAGTGTGGGCCACTCCTACGAGCAGTACTTC
large,TRBJ2-7,NA,TRBV7-3,CASSKGATNEQYF,TGTGCCAGCAGTAAAGGGGCTACCAACGAGCAGTACTTC
NA,TRBJ2-7,NA,TRBV6-5,CASSHGQSYEQYF,TGTGCCAGCAGTCACGGACAGTCGTACGAGCAGTACTTC
NA,TRBJ2-1,TRBD2,TRBV27,CASSSGLAGGRDEQFF,TGTGCCAGCAGTTCGGGACTAGCGGGAGGGCGGGACGAGCAGTTCTTC
NA,TRBJ1-1,NA,TRBV11-2,CASSSSEGTEAFF,TGTGCCAGCAGCTCCTCGGAGGGAACTGAAGCTTTCTTT
NA,TRBJ2-2,TRBD1,TRBV6-1,CASTPRAGGTGELFF,TGTGCCAGCACCCCACGGGCAGGGGGTACCGGGGAGCTGTTTTTT
NA,TRBJ2-7,TRBD2,TRBV6-1,CASSVLRGSSYEQYF,TGTGCCAGCAGTGTTTTGCGGGGGAGCTCCTACGAGCAGTACTTC
NA,TRBJ2-2,NA,TRBV7-9,CASSLAGGHTGELFF,TGTGCCAGCAGCTTAGCGGGGGGACACACCGGGGAGCTGTTTTTT
NA,TRBJ1-2,TRBD1,TRBV5-1,CASSLAAGGNYGYTF,TGCGCCAGCAGCTTGGCGGCAGGGGGTAACTATGGCTACACCTTC
NA,TRBJ1-2,TRBD1,TRBV7-2,CASRSQGAGGYTF,TGTGCCAGCAGATCGCAGGGGGCGGGTGGCTACACCTTC
few,TRBJ2-2,NA,TRBV9,CASSVEQDTGELFF,TGTGCCAGCAGCGTAGAACAGGACACCGGGGAGCTGTTTTTT
NA,TRBJ2-7,TRBD1,TRBV11-2,CASSRPRGGDRVYEQYF,TGTGCCAGCAGTCGTCCACGGGGCGGGGACAGGGTCTACGAGCAGTACTTC
NA,TRBJ1-2,NA,TRBV2,CASSEQGILGYTF,TGTGCCAGCAGTGAACAGGGCATTCTTGGCTACACCTTC
few,TRBJ1-6,NA,TRBV7-9,CASSFQTPPLHF,TGTGCAAGCAGCTTTCAAACTCCTCCCCTCCACTTT
NA,TRBJ1-1,TRBD1,TRBV7-9,CASTPYGTGNTEAFF,TGTGCCAGCACCCCTTACGGGACAGGGAACACTGAAGCTTTCTTT
NA,TRBJ1-5,TRBD1,TRBV10-3,CAISEQQGAGQPQHF,TGTGCCATCAGTGAGCAACAGGGGGCCGGACAGCCCCAGCATTTT
NA,TRBJ1-5,NA,TRBV27,CASSLSPTDVYSNQPQHF,TGTGCCAGCAGTTTATCGCCGACAGACGTATATAGCAATCAGCCCCAGCATTTT
few,TRBJ2-1,NA,TRBV4-3,CASSQDRGGVFEQFF,TGCGCCAGCAGCCAAGATAGGGGGGGGGTATTTGAGCAGTTCTTC
NA,TRBJ1-6,NA,TRBV4-2,CASSQTRQGNSPLHF,TGTGCCAGCAGCCAGACGCGGCAGGGTAATTCCCCCCTCCACTTT
NA,TRBJ2-7,NA,TRBV10-3,CAIRDTAYEQYF,TGTGCCATCAGGGACACAGCCTACGAGCAGTACTTC
NA,TRBJ2-5,NA,TRBV27,CASSLWGRRGSGETQYF,TGTGCCAGCAGTTTATGGGGGCGCAGGGGTTCGGGCGAGACCCAGTACTTC
NA,TRBJ2-6,NA,TRBV9,CASSVDVRSSGANVLTF,TGTGCCAGCAGCGTAGACGTCAGGTCCTCTGGGGCCAACGTCCTGACTTTC
few,TRBJ2-1,NA,TRBV9,CASSDWSGSSNEQFF,TGTGCCAGCAGCGACTGGTCGGGGAGCTCGAATGAGCAGTTCTTC
NA,TRBJ1-3,TRBD1,TRBV28,CASSPGGTAGNTIYF,TGTGCCAGCAGCCCGGGGGGGACAGCAGGAAACACCATATATTTT
once,TRBJ1-5,TRBD1,TRBV6-1,CASIRDRVVNQPQHF,TGTGCCAGCATTAGGGACAGGGTTGTTAATCAGCCCCAGCATTTT
NA,TRBJ2-5,TRBD2,TRBV9,CASSVAPTGLGIQETQYF,TGTGCCAGCAGCGTAGCCCCAACGGGACTAGGGATTCAAGAGACCCAGTACTTC
NA,TRBJ1-6,NA,TRBV28,CASTLSPIVTYNSPLHF,TGTGCCAGCACCCTCTCTCCTATAGTAACTTATAATTCACCCCTCCACTTT
NA,TRBJ2-5,TRBD1,TRBV28,CASSRDRGPVRQETQYF,TGTGCCAGCAGTCGGGACAGGGGGCCCGTACGACAAGAGACCCAGTACTTC
NA,TRBJ1-2,NA,TRBV12-5,CASGVEGLYGYTF,TGTGCTAGTGGAGTGGAGGGACTCTATGGCTACACCTTC
NA,TRBJ1-5,TRBD1,TRBV6-1,CASSGTGLIGNQPQHF,TGTGCCAGCAGTGGGACAGGGCTTATCGGCAATCAGCCCCAGCATTTT
NA,TRBJ2-7,NA,TRBV18,CASSPEESSYEQYF,TGTGCCAGCTCACCAGAGGAATCCTCCTACGAGCAGTACTTC
once,TRBJ2-7,TRBD1,TRBV4-2,CASSQDQTGQGCEQYF,TGTGCCAGCAGCCAAGACCAAACGGGACAGGGTTGCGAGCAGTACTTC
NA,TRBJ2-7,TRBD2,TRBV4-1,CASSQDKGSGGNYEQYF,TGCGCCAGCAGCCAAGATAAAGGTTCGGGGGGTAACTACGAGCAGTACTTC
NA,TRBJ2-5,TRBD2,TRBV5-1,CASSLSGSWETQYF,TGCGCCAGCAGCTTGAGCGGGAGTTGGGAGACCCAGTACTTC
NA,TRBJ1-5,NA,TRBV6-1,CASSEGQYSNQPQHF,TGTGCCAGCAGCGAGGGACAATATAGCAATCAGCCCCAGCATTTT
NA,TRBJ2-1,NA,TRBV7-3,CASSQQGPFRANEQFF,TGTGCCAGCAGCCAACAGGGCCCCTTTCGAGCGAATGAGCAGTTCTTC
NA,TRBJ1-4,NA,TRBV28,CVSGTTNEKLFF,TGTGTTTCCGGGACAACTAATGAAAAACTGTTTTTT
NA,TRBJ2-3,TRBD2,TRBV28,CASILSREAGGLGDTQYF,TGTGCCAGCATCCTAAGCCGGGAAGCGGGGGGGCTTGGAGATACGCAGTATTTT
NA,TRBJ1-3,NA,TRBV18,CASSTTGGGNTIYF,TGTGCCAGCTCGACGACAGGTGGTGGAAACACCATATATTTT